The 4 T cell receptor beta chains below come from one sample, sequenced in a study of cytomegalovirus exposure and HLA in healthy donors. A multiplex PCR was run with 60 Vbeta primers and 13 Jbeta primers. Some clones are missing from TCRdb's copy, which holds only in-frame ones; the method was immunoSEQ multiplex PCR. This sample's table reports 110,000 to 150,000 clones. Sample: PBMCs. The receptors stem from a man aged 40-55 years in good health and CMV-seronegative.

The chain links TRBV5-1 to TRBJ1-3; no clear D. The CDR3 length is 13 residues. Germline lookup yields CDR1 SGHRS and CDR2 YFSETQ. Trimming pared 3 bases from V and 4 bases from J, leaving 8 bases between. The DNA for the CDR3 is TGCGCCAGCAGCTACCAACAGGGAAACACCATATATTTT. This gives the protein CASSYQQGNTIYF.

This rearrangement joins TRBV9 to TRBJ2-7, with D possibly TRBD2 on 6 matching bases. The ends were cut back, 4 bases at V and 3 bases at J, with 14 bases in the middle. CDR1 SGDLS and CDR2 YYNGEE come from the germline V gene. The CDR3 is made up of 14 amino acids. The CDR3 region is CASSPEAGGYEQYF. The CDR3 DNA reads as TGTGCCAGCAGCCCAGAGGCCGGGGGCTACGAGCAGTACTTC.

This chain joins TRBV19 and TRBJ1-1, with D possibly being TRBD1 (6 bases). The V end was cut by 3 bases, the J end by 0 bases, with 8 bases between. Per the germline V gene, CDR1 is LNHDA and CDR2 is SQIVND (reference sequence). CDR3 length: 14 residues. Written as DNA, the CDR3 is TGTGCCAGTAGTATGACAGGTATGAACACTGAAGCTTTCTTT. Translation gives CASSMTGMNTEAFF.

This chain links TRBV2 with TRBJ1-2; perhaps TRBD1 as D (5 bases). The CDR3 is made up of 15 amino acids. Trimming stripped 8 bases from V and 3 bases from J, with 19 bases between. Looked up from germline, CDR1 is SNHLY and CDR2 is FYNNEI. The CDR3 reads CASQEAGLGDYGYTF. Here the CDR3 DNA reads TGTGCCAGCCAAGAAGCGGGGTTGGGGGACTATGGCTACACCTTC.